What follows describes a single T cell receptor beta chain. The participants were between roughly 18 and 89 years old and came from 24 US areas. This sample stems from a study of blood T cell repertoires in COVID-19. Study information: Acute and convalescent COVID-19 samples came from the United States, Italy and Spain. From T cells, B-cell-depleted T cells, or PBMCs came the material, which was cDNA or gDNA.

Germline assignment: CDR1 SGHNT and CDR2 YYREEE (reference sequence). V was trimmed by 0 bases and J by 6 bases, leaving 19 bases between them. This CDR3 has 17 residues. Some clones are missing from TCRdb's copy, which holds only in-frame ones; the method was immunoSEQ multiplex PCR. The sample lists 200,000 to 250,000 clones, just over 85% occurring once. The sequenced sample consisted of PBMCs or T cells enriched from blood (not recorded which). This chain links TRBV5-4 with TRBJ1-5, with D perhaps TRBD1 (6 bases). The TCR originated in a woman in her forties or fifties with acute COVID-19. The CDR3 coding sequence is TGTGCCAGCAGCTTGGCCGTAGGGGGGGCGCCCGGTCAGCCCCAGCATTTT. It codes for CASSLAVGGAPGQPQHF.